This T cell receptor beta chain was identified during a study of OX40 agonist ivuxolimab in advanced cancers. Regarding the study in general: Ivuxolimab, which targeted the costimulatory receptor OX40 (CD134), was an agonistic, fully human IgG2 monoclonal antibody. Patients were allowed to have had prior anti-PD-1, anti-PD-L1 or anti-CTLA-4 therapy, and approximately 40% of the dose-escalation patients had been treated with checkpoint inhibitors. Peripheral TCRbeta sequencing aimed to test whether ivuxolimab altered TCR sequence diversity and caused clonal T-cell expansion. The paper describes the monotherapy dose-escalation part (N of about 47 patients) of the phase I trial of ivuxolimab. A male proportion of around 80% and a mean age of approximately 62 years, ranging from roughly 23 to 79, were recorded for the dose-escalation cohort. Intravenous ivuxolimab was administered to patients every 2 weeks at six dose levels: 0.01, 0.1, 0.3, 1.5, 3 and 10 mg/kg. Partial responses occurred in three dose-escalation patients, of whom one had hepatocellular carcinoma and two had cutaneous melanoma. Among the approximately 50 dose-escalation patients, roughly 20 had hepatocellular carcinoma, roughly 15 melanoma, 9 renal cell carcinoma and 9 head and neck cancer. Overall study outcomes, separate from this receptor: At doses of 0.1 to 3.0 mg/kg, clonal expansion of both CD4+ and CD8+ blood T cells was observed from baseline to week 6. Partial responders in the 0.1-3.0 mg/kg groups had among the lowest normalized peripheral clonal expansion, especially among CD8+ T cells. Low levels of normalized T-cell clonal expansion were also seen in some patients who did not respond. After ivuxolimab, CD8+ T cells had more expanded clones than CD4+ T cells on average. The antigen specificity of the peripheral T cells that underwent clonal expansion was not determined.

Genomic DNA was isolated from the sorted cells so that the TCRbeta CDR3 region could be sequenced. TCRbeta CDR3 regions were sequenced using the immunoSEQ Assay. Imported from immuneACCESS, the table was reduced by TCRdb to in-frame sequences with V and J called. These copies leave out some clones; in studies compared against another copy, an unresolved V gene accounts for under half, and the cause of the remainder is not known. The sample yields nearly 90,000 clones; around nine tenths were counted once. About 1.6% of the sample rests with the top ten. Patients with autoimmune disease history or receiving systemic immunosuppression were excluded from the trial. In every dose cohort, peripheral blood was drawn for TCR sequencing at baseline, cycle 4 day 1, and cycle 7 day 1. Samples were obtained from an open-label, multicenter, first-in-human phase I dose-escalation trial of ivuxolimab. Adults with locally advanced or metastatic head and neck squamous cell, hepatocellular, melanoma or renal cell carcinoma were enrolled in the trial. Before TCR sequencing, CD4+ and CD8+ T cells were separately sorted from peripheral blood.

As concerns this clone: The target of this receptor is not known. Base qualities are missing; no much larger clone stands one base away.

The CDR3 starts with the cysteine, ends with the phenylalanine, and has 16 residues. Only the CDR3 portion is preserved as DNA: 48 bases, with reading frame beginning at the first base. At the junction V is shortened by 0 bases and J by 5 bases; bases outside the gene matches: 9. CDR1 and CDR2 are read off the germline V gene as LGHNA and YSLEER. The source of this sequence is an adult with an advanced solid tumor such as melanoma, head and neck, liver or kidney cancer. The chain links TRBV4-3 with TRBJ2-5, and 7 bases in between align with TRBD1. The sequencing used CD4+ or CD8+ T cells sorted from blood, collected in a trial of the OX40 agonist ivuxolimab. The CDR3 reads as follows: CASSQDFNRGMETQYF. The DNA reads TGCGCCAGCAGCCAAGATTTTAACAGGGGTATGGAGACCCAGTACTTC.